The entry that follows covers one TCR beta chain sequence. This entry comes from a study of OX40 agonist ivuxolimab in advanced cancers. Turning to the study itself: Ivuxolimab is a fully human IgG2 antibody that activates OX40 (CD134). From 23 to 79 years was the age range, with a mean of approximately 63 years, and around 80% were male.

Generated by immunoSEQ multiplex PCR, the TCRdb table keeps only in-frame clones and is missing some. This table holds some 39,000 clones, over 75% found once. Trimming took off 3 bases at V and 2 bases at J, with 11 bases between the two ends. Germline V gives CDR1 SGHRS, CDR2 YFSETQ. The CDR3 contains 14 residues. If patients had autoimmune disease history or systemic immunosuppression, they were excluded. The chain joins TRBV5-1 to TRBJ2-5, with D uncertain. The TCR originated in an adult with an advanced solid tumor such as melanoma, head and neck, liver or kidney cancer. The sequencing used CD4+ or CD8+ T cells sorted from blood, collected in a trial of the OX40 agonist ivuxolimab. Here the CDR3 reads CASSSGWGQETQYF. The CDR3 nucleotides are TGCGCCAGCAGCTCTGGGTGGGGTCAAGAGACCCAGTACTTC.